This T cell receptor (beta chain) was identified in a study of T-cell memory formation after mild COVID-19. Findings and limits, study-wide: The finding that pre-infection memory included some responding clones suggested that cross-reactive memory joined. A second wave of clones peaked on day 37, and their SARS-CoV-2 specificity went unconfirmed. CD4+ bias marked clones expanding day 15 to 37, unlike balanced contracting clones.

This clonotype was seen at least ten times. The antigen remains undetermined. TCRdb processed the 5' RACE reads anew with MiXCR; each CDR3 protein has one entry. The sample shows roughly 89,000 distinct CDR3 sequences, around 16% of them seen only once. Trimming removed 4 bases at V and 3 bases at J, with 5 bases between. CDR1 is SGHRS and CDR2 is YFSETQ in the germline V gene. The CDR3 runs to 11 residues. This TCR derives from a man aged 18 to 30 who had mild COVID-19 (a few samples of this study predate the infection). Cell type and time point are not known. This sequence joins TRBV5-1 and TRBJ2-7; D not resolved. Material: PBMCs or a T cell subset sorted from them (not recorded which). The CDR3 sequence: CASSLHYEQYF. In DNA, the CDR3 is TGCGCCAGCAGCCTGCACTACGAGCAGTACTTC.